The subject of this entry is one T cell receptor (beta chain). Trimming removed 5 bases from V and 3 bases from J, with 10 bases in between. This CDR3 is built from 14 residues. The germline V gene encodes CDR1 SEHNR and CDR2 FQNEAQ (reference sequence). This specimen belongs to a study of long-term antiretroviral therapy in people with HIV. Survey-level immunoSEQ v3.0 assays were run. The data were produced by immunoSEQ multiplex PCR, yet TCRdb's version contains in-frame clones alone and is incomplete. The sample yields 30,000 to 35,000 clones, about four fifths seen once. This rearrangement joins TRBV7-9 to TRBJ2-2; D perhaps matches TRBD1 (6 bases). The sequences come from unsorted PBMCs, collected 3 years after starting antiretroviral therapy. The clonotype originates from a man aged 50 to 59 with HIV. The DNA of the CDR3 is TGTGCCAGCAGCCCATACAGGGACACCGGGGAGCTGTTTTTT. This gives the protein CASSPYRDTGELFF.